These T cell receptor beta chains were read from a single sample in a study of T cell responses to AZD1222 COVID-19 vaccine. The method was immunoSEQ multiplex PCR; TCRdb's version includes in-frame clones alone and lacks a portion of them. The table records 100,000 to 150,000 clones, 90% of them present only once. The input for sequencing was peripheral blood, taken on day 0 of MenACWY control vaccination. Receptor source: an adult in good health. CDR3s include the opening cysteine and the closing phenylalanine or tryptophan. A D gene is named only where the DNA matches it firmly. Rows give clone size only sometimes, using once, few, many, or a class for an expanded clone.

TGTGCCAGCAGCAGTAGCGGGGTCTCGGATACGCAGTATTTT | CASSSSGVSDTQYF | 14 | TRBD2 | TRBJ2-3 | . | TRBV7-9
TGTGCCAGCTCACCACCGTCCCAGGGTAATGAAAAACTGTTTTTT | CASSPPSQGNEKLFF | 15 | . | TRBJ1-4 | once | TRBV18
TGTGCCAGTATGGCGGGAACCGGGGAGCTGTTTTTT | CASMAGTGELFF | 12 | . | TRBJ2-2 | . | TRBV19
TGTGCCAGCAGCCGCGGGTCTACGGGGGGGATGACAGATACGCAGTATTTT | CASSRGSTGGMTDTQYF | 17 | TRBD2 | TRBJ2-3 | . | TRBV28
TGTGCCAGCAGCTCTGAAAGGCGGGAAAAACTGTTTTTT | CASSSERREKLFF | 13 | . | TRBJ1-4 | once | TRBV7-8
TGTGCCAGCAAAGTATCGGGACAGGGGGCCAGGGCTGAAGCTTTCTTT | CASKVSGQGARAEAFF | 16 | TRBD1 | TRBJ1-1 | once | TRBV2
TGCGCCAGCAGCAAGGGACTAGCGGGAGTGGGGAACAATGAGCAGTTCTTC | CASSKGLAGVGNNEQFF | 17 | TRBD2 | TRBJ2-1 | . | TRBV5-1
TGTGCCAGCAGCCAAGATCTTAGGCTAGCGGGAGCCACAGATACGCAGTATTTT | CASSQDLRLAGATDTQYF | 18 | TRBD2 | TRBJ2-3 | . | TRBV14
TGTGCCACCAGTGATCCCAGGGGGCTCCAAGAGACCCAGTACTTC | CATSDPRGLQETQYF | 15 | TRBD1 | TRBJ2-5 | . | TRBV24-1
TGTGCCAGTAGTAGTCTCGGGGTGGTGAACACCGGGGAGCTGTTTTTT | CASSSLGVVNTGELFF | 16 | . | TRBJ2-2 | . | TRBV19
TGTGCCAGCTCACCACCGTGGACAGATACGCAGTATTTT | CASSPPWTDTQYF | 13 | . | TRBJ2-3 | . | TRBV18
TGTGCCAGCAGCGTAATTGGACAGGGCGATGGCTACACCTTC | CASSVIGQGDGYTF | 14 | TRBD1 | TRBJ1-2 | . | TRBV9
TGTGCCAGCAGTTTAGGGGGGACAGGTGGAGAGACCCAGTACTTC | CASSLGGTGGETQYF | 15 | TRBD1 | TRBJ2-5 | . | TRBV28
TGTGCCAGCAGTCTCCAGGACAGCCTTAACTATGGCTACACCTTC | CASSLQDSLNYGYTF | 15 | . | TRBJ1-2 | . | TRBV28
TGTGCCACCAGTGATGGACAGGAGTATAATTCACCCCTCCACTTT | CATSDGQEYNSPLHF | 15 | TRBD1 | TRBJ1-6 | once | TRBV24-1
TGTGCCAGCAGTGAAAAGGTCCACTTCGGCGGGACAGGGATTAATCAGCCCCAGCATTTT | CASSEKVHFGGTGINQPQHF | 20 | TRBD1 | TRBJ1-5 | . | TRBV2
TGTGCCAGCAGCTCATTGACTAGCGGGAGTTACGAGCAGTACTTC | CASSSLTSGSYEQYF | 15 | TRBD2 | TRBJ2-7 | . | TRBV28
TGTGCCAGCAGTTCTGCGACAGGGCCTGGCTACACCTTC | CASSSATGPGYTF | 13 | TRBD1 | TRBJ1-2 | few | TRBV28
TGTGCCTGCGGCCAACCGGGACAGGGAGTAAATGAGCAGTTCTTC | CACGQPGQGVNEQFF | 15 | TRBD1 | TRBJ2-1 | . | TRBV6-5
TGTGCCAGCAGCCAAGGGCGGATTAACACCGGGGAGCTGTTTTTT | CASSQGRINTGELFF | 15 | . | TRBJ2-2 | . | TRBV4-2
TGTGCCAGCAGTCTCGGACTAGCAAATCACAATGAGCAGTTCTTC | CASSLGLANHNEQFF | 15 | TRBD2 | TRBJ2-1 | once | TRBV27
TGTGCCAGCACTCTGGGGGGGCTGAACACCGGGGAGCTGTTTTTT | CASTLGGLNTGELFF | 15 | . | TRBJ2-2 | . | TRBV7-8
TGCGCCAGCAGCTTGGTTCCTGCGGGGGGGCTTGATGAGCAGTTCTTC | CASSLVPAGGLDEQFF | 16 | TRBD2 | TRBJ2-1 | . | TRBV5-1
TGTGCCCGGTTGGATGAAAAACTGTTTTTT | CARLDEKLFF | 10 | . | TRBJ1-4 | . | TRBV27
TGTGCCACCAGTGACTCTCGACAGGGTCCTAACTATGGCTACACCTTC | CATSDSRQGPNYGYTF | 16 | TRBD1 | TRBJ1-2 | . | TRBV24-1
TGTGCCAGCAGGGGGCGCGGGGATTACAATGAGCAGTTCTTC | CASRGRGDYNEQFF | 14 | . | TRBJ2-1 | . | TRBV2
TGTGCCAGCTCAGTGACAGGGGGTGTTACTGAAGCTTTCTTT | CASSVTGGVTEAFF | 14 | TRBD1 | TRBJ1-1 | once | TRBV18
TGCGCCAGCAGCTTGGAACAGGGGCAAGGGAAACTGTTTTTT | CASSLEQGQGKLFF | 14 | TRBD1 | TRBJ1-4 | . | TRBV5-1
TGTGCCACCAAGAACGACAGGGACAAGAACACTGAAGCTTTCTTT | CATKNDRDKNTEAFF | 15 | TRBD1 | TRBJ1-1 | . | TRBV10-3
TGTGCCACCAGCAGATCCGGGACTACCATTGAAGAGACCCAGTACTTC | CATSRSGTTIEETQYF | 16 | TRBD2 | TRBJ2-5 | . | TRBV15
TGTGCCAGCAGCCCCGGGACGGTGAAACAGACCCAGTACTTC | CASSPGTVKQTQYF | 14 | . | TRBJ2-5 | . | TRBV7-2
TGCGCCAGCAGCAAGGGGGATATTGGCGGGGAGCTGTTTTTT | CASSKGDIGGELFF | 14 | . | TRBJ2-2 | . | TRBV5-1
TGTGCCAGCAGTTTACTAGCGGTATCCTACAATGAGCAGTTCTTC | CASSLLAVSYNEQFF | 15 | TRBD2 | TRBJ2-1 | once | TRBV7-2
TGCGCCAGCTTGCCGGGACAGGGGAACTCTGGGGCCAACGTCCTGACTTTC | CASLPGQGNSGANVLTF | 17 | TRBD1 | TRBJ2-6 | . | TRBV4-1
TGCGCCAGCAGCTTGGCGGCAGGGGCCTACGAGCAGTACTTC | CASSLAAGAYEQYF | 14 | . | TRBJ2-7 | once | TRBV5-1
TGTGCCAGCAGCTTGGAGGTAGCGGGGTACACAGATACGCAGTATTTT | CASSLEVAGYTDTQYF | 16 | TRBD2 | TRBJ2-3 | . | TRBV5-4
TGCGCCAGCAGCTTACAGGGGAATAATGAGCAGTTCTTC | CASSLQGNNEQFF | 13 | TRBD1 | TRBJ2-1 | . | TRBV5-1
TGTGCCAGCAGCCCGGCGAGTAACACCGGGGAGCTGTTTTTT | CASSPASNTGELFF | 14 | . | TRBJ2-2 | . | TRBV3-1/TRBV3-2
TGTGCCAGCTTTATGGGGAGCACTGAAGCTTTCTTT | CASFMGSTEAFF | 12 | . | TRBJ1-1 | . | TRBV12-3/TRBV12-4
TGTGCCAGCAGCAAAATCACAGGTCTCTCTGGAAACACCATATATTTT | CASSKITGLSGNTIYF | 16 | . | TRBJ1-3 | . | TRBV13
TGCGCCAGCAGCCAAGATGGGGGCCCTAATTCACCCCTCCACTTT | CASSQDGGPNSPLHF | 15 | . | TRBJ1-6 | . | TRBV4-1
TGTGCCAGCAGCGTAGAGGATTGGGCCGGGAATGGGGAGACCCAGTACTTC | CASSVEDWAGNGETQYF | 17 | . | TRBJ2-5 | . | TRBV9
TGTGCCAGCTCACGAGGGTTGCCTGATAATTCACCCCTCCACTTT | CASSRGLPDNSPLHF | 15 | . | TRBJ1-6 | . | TRBV18